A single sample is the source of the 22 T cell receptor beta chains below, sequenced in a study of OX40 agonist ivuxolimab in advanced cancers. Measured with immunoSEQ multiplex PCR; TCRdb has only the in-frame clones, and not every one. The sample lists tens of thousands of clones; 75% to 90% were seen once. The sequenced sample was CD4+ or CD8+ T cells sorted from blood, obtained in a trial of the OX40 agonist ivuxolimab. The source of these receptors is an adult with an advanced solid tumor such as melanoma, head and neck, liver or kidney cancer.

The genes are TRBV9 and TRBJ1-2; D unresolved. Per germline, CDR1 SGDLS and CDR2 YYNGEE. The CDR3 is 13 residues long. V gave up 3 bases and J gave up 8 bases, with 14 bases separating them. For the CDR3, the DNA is TGTGCCAGCAGCGAAGTGACCACCAGGGGCTACACCTTC. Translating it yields CASSEVTTRGYTF.

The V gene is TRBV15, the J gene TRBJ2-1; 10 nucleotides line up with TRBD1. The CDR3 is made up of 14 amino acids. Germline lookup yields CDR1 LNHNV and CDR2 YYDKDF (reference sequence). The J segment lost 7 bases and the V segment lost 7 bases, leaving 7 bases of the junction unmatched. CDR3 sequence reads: CATTLDRGRNEQFF. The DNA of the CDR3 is TGTGCCACCACCCTGGACAGGGGGAGGAATGAGCAGTTCTTC.

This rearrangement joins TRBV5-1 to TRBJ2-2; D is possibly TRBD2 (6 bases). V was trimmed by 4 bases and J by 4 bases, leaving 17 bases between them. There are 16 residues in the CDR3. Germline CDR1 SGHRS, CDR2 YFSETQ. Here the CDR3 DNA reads TGCGCCAGCAGCCAGGTCGGGGGAGTGGGCACCGGGGAGCTGTTTTTT. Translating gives CASSQVGGVGTGELFF.

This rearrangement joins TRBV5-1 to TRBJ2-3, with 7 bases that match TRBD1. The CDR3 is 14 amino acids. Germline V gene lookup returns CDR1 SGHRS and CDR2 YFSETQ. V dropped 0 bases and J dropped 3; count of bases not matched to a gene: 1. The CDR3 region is CASSLATGTDTQYF. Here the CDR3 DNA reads TGCGCCAGCAGCTTGGCGACAGGGACAGATACGCAGTATTTT. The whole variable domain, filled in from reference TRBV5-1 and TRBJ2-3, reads KAGVTQTPRYLIKTRGQQVTLSCSPISGHRSVSWYQQTPGQGLQFLFEYFSETQRNKGNFPGRFSGRQFSNSRSEMNVSTLELGDSALYLCASSLATGTDTQYFGPGTRLTVL.

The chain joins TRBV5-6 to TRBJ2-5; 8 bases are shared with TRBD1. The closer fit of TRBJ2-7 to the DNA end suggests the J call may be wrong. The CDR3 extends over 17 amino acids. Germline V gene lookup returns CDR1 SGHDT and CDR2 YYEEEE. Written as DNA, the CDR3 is TGTGCCAGCAGCAGTCAGTGGACAGGGAGTGGTCCTTACGAGCAGTACTTC. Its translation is CASSSQWTGSGPYEQYF.

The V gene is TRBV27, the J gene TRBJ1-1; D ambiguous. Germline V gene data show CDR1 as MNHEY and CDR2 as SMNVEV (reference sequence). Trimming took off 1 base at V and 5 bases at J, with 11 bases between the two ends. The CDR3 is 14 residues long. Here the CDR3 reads CASSLLTRGTEAFF. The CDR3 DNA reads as TGTGCCAGCAGTTTATTAACAAGAGGGACTGAAGCTTTCTTT.

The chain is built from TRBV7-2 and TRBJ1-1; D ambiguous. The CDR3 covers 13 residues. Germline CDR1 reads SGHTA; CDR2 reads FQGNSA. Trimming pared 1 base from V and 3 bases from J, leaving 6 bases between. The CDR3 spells CASSLVSDTEAFF. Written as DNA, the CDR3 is TGTGCCAGCAGCTTAGTTTCCGACACTGAAGCTTTCTTT.

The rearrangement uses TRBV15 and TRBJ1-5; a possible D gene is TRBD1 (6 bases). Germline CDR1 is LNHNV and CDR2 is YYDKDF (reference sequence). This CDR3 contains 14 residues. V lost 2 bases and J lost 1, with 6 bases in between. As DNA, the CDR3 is TGTGCCACCAGCAGAACAGGGAGCAATCAGCCCCAGCATTTT. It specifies CATSRTGSNQPQHF. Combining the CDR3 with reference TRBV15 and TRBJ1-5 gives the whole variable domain DAMVIQNPRYQVTQFGKPVTLSCSQTLNHNVMYWYQQKSSQAPKLLFHYYDKDFNNEADTPDNFQSRRPNTSFCFLDIRSPGLGDTAMYLCATSRTGSNQPQHFGDGTRLSIL.

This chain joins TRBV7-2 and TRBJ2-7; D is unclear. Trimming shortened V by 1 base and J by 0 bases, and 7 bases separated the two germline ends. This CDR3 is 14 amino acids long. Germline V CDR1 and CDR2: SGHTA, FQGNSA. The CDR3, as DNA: TGTGCCAGCAGCTTAGTGGCAAGCTCCTACGAGCAGTACTTC. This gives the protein CASSLVASSYEQYF.

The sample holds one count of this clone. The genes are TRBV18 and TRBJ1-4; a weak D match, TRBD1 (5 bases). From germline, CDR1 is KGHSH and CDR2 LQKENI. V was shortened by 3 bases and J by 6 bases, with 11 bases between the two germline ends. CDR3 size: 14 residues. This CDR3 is CASSPGRVHEKLFF. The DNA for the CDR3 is TGTGCCAGCTCACCGGGACGAGTTCATGAAAAACTGTTTTTT.

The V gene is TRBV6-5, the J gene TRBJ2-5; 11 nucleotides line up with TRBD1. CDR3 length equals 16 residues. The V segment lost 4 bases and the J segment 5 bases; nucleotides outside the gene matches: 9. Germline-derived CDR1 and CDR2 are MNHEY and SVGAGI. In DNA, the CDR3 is TGTGCCAGCAGTTCCGTCACCGGGACAGGGGGGGAGACCCAGTACTTC. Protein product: CASSSVTGTGGETQYF.

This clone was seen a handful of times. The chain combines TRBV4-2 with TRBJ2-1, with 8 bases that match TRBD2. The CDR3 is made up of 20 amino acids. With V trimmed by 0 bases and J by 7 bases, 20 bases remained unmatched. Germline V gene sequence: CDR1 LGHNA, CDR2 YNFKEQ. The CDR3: CASSQDRDTPGTSRVNEQFF. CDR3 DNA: TGTGCCAGCAGCCAAGATCGTGACACCCCGGGGACTAGTAGGGTAAATGAGCAGTTCTTC.

CDR3 protein: CASRVQSYEQYF. CDR3 DNA: TGTGCCAGCAGGGTCCAGTCCTACGAGCAGTACTTC. The V call is TRBV6-1, the J call TRBJ2-7; D remains unclear. The CDR3 runs to 12 residues. Germline V gives CDR1 MNHNS, CDR2 SASEGT. The ends were cut back, 6 bases at V and 1 base at J, with 7 bases in the middle.

DNA of the CDR3: TGTGCCAGCAGACAGGGGGGGGGAGGCACCGGGGAGCTGTTTTTT. It codes for CASRQGGGGTGELFF. J is TRBJ2-2 and V is TRBV4-2; a weak D match, TRBD1 (8 bases). V lost 6 bases, J lost 4 bases, and 15 bases lay in between. Germline lookup yields CDR1 LGHNA and CDR2 YNFKEQ. CDR3 length equals 15 residues.

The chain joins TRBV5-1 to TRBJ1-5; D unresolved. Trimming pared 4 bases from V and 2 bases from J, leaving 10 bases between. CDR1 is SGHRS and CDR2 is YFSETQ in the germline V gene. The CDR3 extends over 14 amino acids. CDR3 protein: CASSEGSRNQPQHF. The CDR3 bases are TGCGCCAGCAGCGAAGGGAGCCGCAATCAGCCCCAGCATTTT.

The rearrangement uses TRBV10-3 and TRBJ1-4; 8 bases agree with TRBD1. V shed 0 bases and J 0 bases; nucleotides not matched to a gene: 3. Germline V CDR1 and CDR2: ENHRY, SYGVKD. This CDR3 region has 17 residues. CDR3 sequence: CAISESNRGTTNEKLFF. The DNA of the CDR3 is TGTGCCATCAGTGAGTCGAACAGGGGGACAACTAATGAAAAACTGTTTTTT.

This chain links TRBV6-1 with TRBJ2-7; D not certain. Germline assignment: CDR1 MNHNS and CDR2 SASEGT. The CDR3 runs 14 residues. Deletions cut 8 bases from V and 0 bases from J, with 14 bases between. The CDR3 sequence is CASLHVPNSYEQYF. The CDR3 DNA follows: TGTGCCAGCTTACACGTCCCCAACTCCTACGAGCAGTACTTC.

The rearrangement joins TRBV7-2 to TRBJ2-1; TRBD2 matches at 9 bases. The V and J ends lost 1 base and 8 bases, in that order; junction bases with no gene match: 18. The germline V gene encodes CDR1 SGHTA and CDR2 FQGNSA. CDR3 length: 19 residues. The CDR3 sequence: CASSLVWREGPLPLDEQFF. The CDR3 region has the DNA TGTGCCAGCAGCTTAGTATGGCGGGAGGGCCCCCTACCTTTAGATGAGCAGTTCTTC.

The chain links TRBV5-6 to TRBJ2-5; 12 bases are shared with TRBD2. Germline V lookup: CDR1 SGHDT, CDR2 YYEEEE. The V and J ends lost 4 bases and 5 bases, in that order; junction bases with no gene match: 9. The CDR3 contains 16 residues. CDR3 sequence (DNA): TGTGCCAGCAGCCTTCTAGCGGGAGGGCCGGGCGAGACCCAGTACTTC. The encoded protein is CASSLLAGGPGETQYF.

The CDR3 spells CASSPGTGNSPLHF. The CDR3, as DNA: TGTGCCAGCTCACCAGGGACAGGCAATTCACCCCTCCACTTT. The rearrangement uses TRBV18 and TRBJ1-6; 8 bases align to TRBD1. The CDR3 length is 14 residues. Trimming took 2 bases from V and 7 from J; bases not matched to a gene: 1. The V gene's germline CDR1 is KGHSH and CDR2 LQKENI.

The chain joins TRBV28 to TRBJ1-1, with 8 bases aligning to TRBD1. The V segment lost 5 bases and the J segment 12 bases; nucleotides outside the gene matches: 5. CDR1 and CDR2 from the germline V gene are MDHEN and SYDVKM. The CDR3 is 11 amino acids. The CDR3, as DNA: TGTGCCAGCAGTACCCGGACAGGGACTTTCTTT. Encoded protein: CASSTRTGTFF.

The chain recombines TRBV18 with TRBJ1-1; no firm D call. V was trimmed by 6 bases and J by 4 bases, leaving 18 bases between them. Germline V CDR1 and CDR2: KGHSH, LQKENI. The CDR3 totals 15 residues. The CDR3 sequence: CASSPNLGRSTEAFF. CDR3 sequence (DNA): TGTGCCAGCTCCCCCAATTTGGGGAGAAGCACTGAAGCTTTCTTT.